The 11 T cell receptor beta chains listed next were all sequenced from one sample in a study of blood T cell repertoires in COVID-19. Generated by immunoSEQ multiplex PCR, the TCRdb table keeps only in-frame clones and is missing some. The table records some 300,000 clones, approximately 89% of them present only once. Sequencing was carried out using peripheral blood. All receptors derive from a woman between 25 and 40 years old who had recovered from COVID-19.

This clone appeared a single time. CDR3 in DNA: TGTGCCAGCAGCCCCGCAGGGCTGGCTAATGAAAAACTGTTTTTT. Translation: CASSPAGLANEKLFF. The chain employs TRBV7-9 and TRBJ1-4, with D tentatively TRBD1 (5 bases). V was shortened by 5 bases and J by 3 bases, with 13 bases between the two germline ends. Germline CDR1 is SEHNR and CDR2 is FQNEAQ (reference sequence). CDR3 size: 15 residues.

Here the CDR3 reads CASSPYRASNTEAFF. Written as DNA, the CDR3 is TGTGCCAGCAGCCCCTACAGGGCCTCGAACACTGAAGCTTTCTTT. The chain carries TRBV3-1 (or the pseudogene TRBV3-2) and TRBJ1-1, with D maybe TRBD1 (6 bases). Trimming stripped 4 bases from V and 1 base from J, with 13 bases between. The germline CDR1 and CDR2 sequences are LGHDT and YNNKEL (reference sequence). This CDR3 region has 15 residues.

This rearrangement joins TRBV4-1 to TRBJ2-7; possibly TRBD1 for D (7 bases). This CDR3 has 16 amino acids. Trimming shortened V by 0 bases and J by 1 base, and 13 bases separated the two germline ends. Per germline, CDR1 MGHRA and CDR2 YSYEKL. The CDR3 loop reads CASSQDGGTASYEQYF. Here the CDR3 DNA reads TGCGCCAGCAGCCAAGATGGGGGGACAGCTTCCTACGAGCAGTACTTC.

This chain uses TRBV4-3 with TRBJ2-5, with D perhaps matching TRBD1 (6 bases). CDR1 and CDR2 from the germline V gene are LGHNA and YSLEER. The V end lost 3 bases, the J end lost 0 bases, and 8 bases lay between the germline ends. The CDR3 has 14 residues. The CDR3 region has the DNA TGCGCCAGCAGCCAGGGACACAACCAAGAGACCCAGTACTTC. This encodes CASSQGHNQETQYF.

This clone was detected only once. V is TRBV2 and J is TRBJ1-5, with 7 bases fitting TRBD1. The CDR3 has 16 residues. Germline V gene sequence: CDR1 SNHLY, CDR2 FYNNEI. The V and J ends lost 3 bases and 0 bases, in that order; junction bases with no gene match: 5. The CDR3 spells CASSDQGGGSNQPQHF. DNA of the CDR3: TGTGCCAGCAGTGATCAGGGGGGCGGTAGCAATCAGCCCCAGCATTTT.

The rearrangement uses TRBV18 and TRBJ2-1, with TRBD1 as a possible D gene (6 bases). The CDR3 loop spans 15 amino acids. The V end lost 5 bases, the J end lost 1 base, and 12 bases lay between the germline ends. Germline CDR1 reads KGHSH; CDR2 reads LQKENI. The CDR3 nucleotides read TGTGCCAGCTCATCACAGGACAGTTCCTACAATGAGCAGTTCTTC. This encodes CASSSQDSSYNEQFF.

V gene TRBV19 combines with J gene TRBJ2-7, with TRBD2 matching over 10 bases. The length of the CDR3 is 14 residues. CDR1 is LNHDA and CDR2 is SQIVND in the germline V gene (reference sequence). V lost 8 bases and J lost 0; bases outside the gene matches: 4. CDR3 nucleotide sequence: TGTGCCAGTGCCCGACTAGCGGGCTCCTACGAGCAGTACTTC. Protein sequence: CASARLAGSYEQYF.

CDR3 coding DNA: TGTGCCAGCAGTTACGCAGATAACTATGGCTACACCTTC. Protein sequence: CASSYADNYGYTF. J is TRBJ1-2 and V is TRBV6-2 or TRBV6-3; D call uncertain. The CDR3 sequence is 13 residues long. In germline, CDR1 is MNHEY, CDR2 SVGEGT. V was cut by 2 bases and J by 1 base, with 5 bases left in between.

V and J are TRBV28 and TRBJ1-4; 7 bases align to TRBD1. CDR1 is MDHEN and CDR2 is SYDVKM in the germline V gene. The CDR3 consists of 15 residues. The junction had 6 bases not matched to a gene; V was cut back by 5 bases and J by 3 bases. CDR3 DNA sequence: TGTGCCAGCAGTCTCCCCCAGGGGGCTAATGAAAAACTGTTTTTT. The encoded protein is CASSLPQGANEKLFF.

This clone was observed once. The chain couples TRBV2 to TRBJ1-2; 9 positions match TRBD1. This CDR3 comprises 15 residues. The germline CDR1 and CDR2 sequences are SNHLY and FYNNEI. The V gene end was trimmed by 7 bases and the J gene end by 0 bases; junction bases not matched to a gene: 6. This chain's CDR3 is CASMPGQGSNYGYTF. The CDR3 DNA reads TGTGCCAGCATGCCGGGACAGGGATCTAACTATGGCTACACCTTC.

V gene TRBV5-1 combines with J gene TRBJ1-2; maybe TRBD1 (5 bases). The CDR3 sequence is 14 residues long. The V gene's germline CDR1 is SGHRS and CDR2 YFSETQ. V was clipped by 1 base and J by 3 bases, with 10 bases between them. Written as DNA, the CDR3 is TGCGCCAGCAGCTTGCTAGACAGTCACTATGGCTACACCTTC. It translates to CASSLLDSHYGYTF.